Below, 11 T cell receptor beta chains from the same sample are listed, as sequenced in a study of identical twins. One entry per CDR3 protein results from TCRdb running MiXCR on the 5' RACE reads. The sample carries 450,000 or so distinct CDR3 sequences, 12% to 15% recorded once. This sample also appeared in a second study, on yellow fever vaccine responses in identical twins.

Specimen: CD4+ T cells sorted from blood. These receptors all come from a woman aged 18-35 years in good health.

The chain couples TRBV3-1 to TRBJ2-7, with 7 bases matching TRBD1. The CDR3 covers 17 residues. The germline CDR1 and CDR2 sequences are LGHDT and YNNKEL (reference sequence). J lost 3 bases, V lost 0 bases, and 11 bases had no gene match. This CDR3 is CASSQDKGDREYYEQYF. In DNA form, the CDR3 reads TGTGCCAGCAGCCAAGATAAAGGAGACAGGGAATACTACGAGCAGTACTTC.

This sequence joins TRBV29-1 and TRBJ2-1; 10 positions match TRBD1. CDR1 is SQVTM, CDR2 ANQGSEA, per germline. This CDR3 region has 17 residues. The V segment lost 4 bases and the J segment 5 bases; nucleotides outside the gene matches: 14. CDR3 DNA sequence: TGCAGCGTTGGTTTGTTCGTCGGGACAGGGGCTAACAATGAGCAGTTCTTC. Its translation: CSVGLFVGTGANNEQFF.

The chain has TRBV7-9 and TRBJ2-1; a possible D gene is TRBD1 (6 bases). The V and J ends lost 8 bases and 0 bases respectively, with 20 bases between them. CDR1 and CDR2 (germline): SEHNR, FQNEAQ (reference sequence). CDR3 length equals 17 residues. The CDR3 region is CASEQRQGQSSYNEQFF. CDR3 in DNA: TGTGCCAGCGAACAGAGGCAAGGACAGAGCTCCTACAATGAGCAGTTCTTC.

The gene calls are TRBV27 and TRBJ2-7, with D possibly TRBD1 on 6 matching bases. The CDR3 is made up of 13 amino acids. CDR1 is MNHEY and CDR2 is SMNVEV in the germline V gene (reference sequence). V lost 8 bases and J lost 4, with 15 bases in between. The CDR3 DNA follows: TGTGCCAGCTCGGACAGCCAGGGGTACGAGCAGTACTTC. Translating gives CASSDSQGYEQYF.

This clonotype was seen a handful of times. This chain uses TRBV20-1 with TRBJ2-1; D may be TRBD2 (5 bases). The germline V gene encodes CDR1 DFQATT and CDR2 SNEGSKA (reference sequence). The CDR3 is 15 residues long. Between the trimmed V and J ends, which lost 5 bases and 4 bases, there was a span of 18 bases. In nucleotides, the CDR3 is TGCAGTGCTTACAGCCTGTGGACTTCTTACAATGAGCAGTTCTTC. The encoded protein is CSAYSLWTSYNEQFF.

The chain joins TRBV20-1 to TRBJ2-7; the D is unclear. Germline values: CDR1 DFQATT, CDR2 SNEGSKA (reference sequence). With 5 bases removed from V and 5 bases from J, the gap between germline ends came to 22 bases. This CDR3 has 15 amino acids. In DNA, the CDR3 is TGCAGTGCTCCCTCCCAGCAAGGGTCTAGGGACGAGCAGTACTTC. It is translated as CSAPSQQGSRDEQYF.

The rearrangement uses TRBV20-1 and TRBJ2-7; D not resolved. Germline assignment: CDR1 DFQATT and CDR2 SNEGSKA (reference sequence). Trimming pared 0 bases from V and 0 bases from J, leaving 12 bases between. The CDR3 is 15 residues long. CDR3 loop: CSARDDILNSYEQYF. The CDR3 bases are TGCAGTGCTAGAGATGACATTTTAAACTCCTACGAGCAGTACTTC.

This chain links TRBV29-1 with TRBJ2-7; D not certain. Deletions cut 2 bases from V and 2 bases from J, with 4 bases between. CDR3 size: 11 residues. In germline, CDR1 is SQVTM, CDR2 ANQGSEA. CDR3 loop: CSVESTYEQYF. CDR3 nucleotides: TGCAGCGTTGAATCTACCTACGAGCAGTACTTC.

The genes are TRBV3-1 and TRBJ2-7; D possibly corresponds to TRBD2 (5 bases). CDR1 and CDR2 (germline): LGHDT, YNNKEL (reference sequence). CDR3 length: 13 residues. Trimming took off 3 bases at V and 3 bases at J, with 9 bases between the two ends. CDR3 amino acids: CASSHSGFYEQYF. CDR3 bases: TGTGCCAGCAGCCACTCGGGATTCTACGAGCAGTACTTC.

This clonotype was seen more than once but under ten times. The chain couples TRBV29-1 to TRBJ2-5, with a tentative D call TRBD1 (5 bases). Deletions cut 5 bases from V and 2 bases from J, with 12 bases between. The CDR3 has 13 residues. Germline CDR1 SQVTM, CDR2 ANQGSEA. The CDR3 loop is CSVNRQSQETQYF. CDR3 nucleotides: TGCAGCGTTAACCGACAGTCGCAAGAGACCCAGTACTTC. The whole variable domain, filled in from reference TRBV29-1 and TRBJ2-5, reads SAVISQKPSRDICQRGTSLTIQCQVDSQVTMMFWYRQQPGQSLTLIATANQGSEATYESGFVIDKFPISRPNLTFSTLTVSNMSPEDSSIYLCSVNRQSQETQYFGPGTRLLVL.

The table lists this clonotype with a few counts. The rearrangement links TRBV6-2 or TRBV6-3 to TRBJ2-7, with D uncertain. The V end lost 0 bases, the J end lost 4 bases, and 13 bases lay between the germline ends. The CDR3 is made up of 15 amino acids. The germline CDR1 and CDR2 sequences are MNHEY and SVGEGT. CDR3 residues: CASSYSTETLYEQYF. The CDR3 coding sequence is TGTGCCAGCAGTTACTCGACCGAGACATTATACGAGCAGTACTTC.